This T cell receptor (beta chain) is drawn from a study of blood T cell repertoires in COVID-19. Looked up from germline, CDR1 is SGHRS and CDR2 is YFSETQ. This CDR3 region has 14 residues. V shed 0 bases, J shed 5 bases, and the junction held 5 bases outside the gene matches. Here immunoSEQ multiplex PCR was the method, and the copy in TCRdb shows in-frame clones only, minus some. There are about 130,000 clones in the sample; roughly four fifths occur only once, and 10% to 14% lies in the top ten. The specimen sequenced was peripheral blood. This receptor was taken from a human donor in a cohort sampled during active COVID-19. The chain carries TRBV5-1 and TRBJ2-7; 7 positions match TRBD1. DNA for the CDR3: TGCGCCAGCAGCTTGGGAGGGGGCATCCACGAGCAGTACTTC. It yields the protein CASSLGGGIHEQYF.